This is a list of T cell receptor beta chains from one sample in a study of OX40 agonist ivuxolimab in advanced cancers. Only in-frame clones appear in the TCRdb table, and some are missing; sequencing was by immunoSEQ multiplex PCR. The sample consists of about 64,000 clones, more than 80% of them appearing once. Sequencing used CD4+ or CD8+ T cells sorted from blood, obtained in a trial of the OX40 agonist ivuxolimab. The origin of the receptors is an adult with an advanced solid tumor such as melanoma, head and neck, liver or kidney cancer. Each CDR3 is given with its conserved first and last residue. Each record gives: V gene, J gene, clone size, D gene, CDR3 protein, CDR3 DNA. D genes are given only for firm matches. A row's size may be missing; if present it is once, few, many or a size class.

V: TRBV5-4; J: TRBJ2-1; size: NA; D: TRBD2; CDR3: CASTGTSGMYNEQFF; DNA: TGTGCCAGCACCGGGACTAGCGGGATGTACAATGAGCAGTTCTTC
V: TRBV25-1; J: TRBJ1-3; size: NA; D: NA; CDR3: CASSVISGNTIYF; DNA: TGTGCCAGCAGTGTGATCTCTGGAAACACCATATATTTT
V: TRBV20-1; J: TRBJ2-5; size: NA; D: NA; CDR3: CSVLSQETQYF; DNA: TGCAGTGTTCTAAGTCAAGAGACCCAGTACTTC
V: TRBV4-2; J: TRBJ1-1; size: NA; D: NA; CDR3: CASSQWGQGLNTEAFF; DNA: TGTGCCAGCAGCCAATGGGGGCAGGGGCTGAACACTGAAGCTTTCTTT
V: TRBV28; J: TRBJ1-1; size: NA; D: NA; CDR3: CASSLLGPTEAFF; DNA: TGTGCCAGCAGCCTCCTAGGGCCCACTGAAGCTTTCTTT
V: TRBV5-5; J: TRBJ2-3; size: NA; D: NA; CDR3: CASSVGLTDTQYF; DNA: TGTGCCAGCAGCGTGGGTTTAACAGATACGCAGTATTTT
V: TRBV5-8; J: TRBJ2-7; size: once; D: TRBD2; CDR3: CASSSYSGDGRYEQYF; DNA: TGTGCCAGCAGCTCGTATAGCGGGGACGGGAGGTACGAGCAGTACTTC
V: TRBV7-8; J: TRBJ1-1; size: NA; D: NA; CDR3: CASSLELQQAKASTEAFF; DNA: TGTGCCAGCAGCTTAGAATTACAACAGGCCAAAGCCAGCACTGAAGCTTTCTTT
V: TRBV2; J: TRBJ1-2; size: NA; D: NA; CDR3: CASRQGFYGYTF; DNA: TGTGCCAGCAGACAGGGTTTTTATGGCTACACCTTC
V: TRBV7-9; J: TRBJ1-2; size: few; D: NA; CDR3: CASSLVGLGHTF; DNA: TGTGCCAGCAGCTTAGTGGGCCTGGGCCACACCTTC
V: TRBV5-1; J: TRBJ2-7; size: NA; D: NA; CDR3: CASSLALDVGLYEQYF; DNA: TGCGCCAGCAGCTTGGCCTTGGACGTGGGCCTCTACGAGCAGTACTTC
V: TRBV15; J: TRBJ2-1; size: NA; D: TRBD1; CDR3: CATSSLETGPYQFF; DNA: TGTGCCACCAGCAGCCTTGAGACAGGGCCCTACCAGTTCTTC
V: TRBV5-5; J: TRBJ2-1; size: NA; D: NA; CDR3: CASSKDTSSYNEQFF; DNA: TGTGCCAGCAGCAAGGACACCAGCTCCTACAATGAGCAGTTCTTC
V: TRBV9; J: TRBJ2-5; size: NA; D: NA; CDR3: CASSVEGLPETQYF; DNA: TGTGCCAGCAGCGTAGAAGGGCTCCCAGAGACCCAGTACTTC
V: TRBV15; J: TRBJ1-1; size: NA; D: NA; CDR3: CATSRDRFMAFF; DNA: TGTGCCACCAGCAGAGACAGATTTATGGCTTTCTTT
V: TRBV2; J: TRBJ2-1; size: NA; D: TRBD2; CDR3: CASSITSGRLGEQFF; DNA: TGTGCCAGCAGTATAACTAGCGGGAGATTGGGTGAGCAGTTCTTC
V: TRBV19; J: TRBJ1-2; size: NA; D: TRBD1; CDR3: CASSRDRGSANYGYTF; DNA: TGTGCCAGTAGCCGGGACAGGGGATCAGCTAACTATGGCTACACCTTC
V: TRBV7-9; J: TRBJ2-7; size: NA; D: NA; CDR3: CASSLVGSVEQYF; DNA: TGTGCCAGCAGCTTAGTCGGATCAGTGGAGCAGTACTTC
V: TRBV5-4; J: TRBJ1-2; size: NA; D: NA; CDR3: CASSRQSGVGYGYTF; DNA: TGTGCCAGCAGCAGGCAATCAGGGGTGGGCTATGGCTACACCTTC
V: TRBV2; J: TRBJ2-1; size: NA; D: TRBD2; CDR3: CASKLAGGAYNEQFF; DNA: TGTGCCAGCAAGCTAGCGGGAGGTGCGTACAATGAGCAGTTCTTC
V: TRBV5-1; J: TRBJ2-2; size: NA; D: TRBD2; CDR3: CASMGAGVAGELFF; DNA: TGCGCCAGCATGGGTGCGGGAGTGGCCGGGGAGCTGTTTTTT
V: TRBV19; J: TRBJ2-2; size: NA; D: NA; CDR3: CASSAGLQRTGELFF; DNA: TGTGCCAGTAGTGCGGGACTCCAGCGGACCGGGGAGCTGTTTTTT
V: TRBV5-1; J: TRBJ2-3; size: once; D: NA; CDR3: CASSLGGEADTQYF; DNA: TGCGCCAGCAGCTTGGGGGGAGAGGCAGATACGCAGTATTTT
V: TRBV5-1; J: TRBJ2-3; size: NA; D: TRBD2; CDR3: CASSLTGGLAGGASTQYF; DNA: TGCGCCAGCAGCCTAACCGGGGGGTTAGCGGGAGGGGCGAGTACGCAGTATTTT
V: TRBV5-1; J: TRBJ1-2; size: NA; D: NA; CDR3: CASTSLTGIGYGYTF; DNA: TGCGCCAGCACCTCCCTTACAGGGATCGGCTATGGCTACACCTTC
V: TRBV18; J: TRBJ1-1; size: NA; D: NA; CDR3: CASSPQDWGTEAFF; DNA: TGTGCCAGCTCACCACAGGACTGGGGTACTGAAGCTTTCTTT
V: TRBV9; J: TRBJ2-2; size: NA; D: TRBD2; CDR3: CASSVIAGTSGRARTGELFF; DNA: TGTGCCAGCAGCGTGATAGCCGGGACTAGCGGGAGGGCCCGCACCGGGGAGCTGTTTTTT
V: TRBV11-2; J: TRBJ2-7; size: NA; D: NA; CDR3: CASSLGSASYEQYF; DNA: TGTGCCAGCAGCTTAGGTAGCGCGTCCTACGAGCAGTACTTC
V: TRBV7-8; J: TRBJ1-1; size: NA; D: NA; CDR3: CASSLAGELDTEAFF; DNA: TGTGCCAGCAGCTTAGCCGGGGAGTTGGACACTGAAGCTTTCTTT
V: TRBV10-2; J: TRBJ2-7; size: NA; D: NA; CDR3: CASRQELLSYEQYF; DNA: TGCGCCAGCAGACAGGAGTTATTATCCTACGAGCAGTACTTC
V: TRBV28; J: TRBJ2-5; size: NA; D: NA; CDR3: CASENAETQYF; DNA: TGTGCCAGCGAAAACGCCGAGACCCAGTACTTC
V: TRBV7-9; J: TRBJ1-1; size: NA; D: NA; CDR3: CASSAQGAVNTEAFF; DNA: TGTGCCAGCAGCGCCCAAGGGGCCGTAAACACTGAAGCTTTCTTT
V: TRBV9; J: TRBJ2-5; size: NA; D: TRBD2; CDR3: CASSVVPSGMGETQYF; DNA: TGTGCCAGCAGCGTAGTACCTAGCGGGATGGGTGAGACCCAGTACTTC